The following is a TCR beta chain sequence with its context. Its antigen remains unknown. Per germline, CDR1 SEHNR and CDR2 FQNEAQ (reference sequence). The CDR3 length is 16 residues. J gave up 7 bases and V 4 bases, and 13 bases lay outside the gene matches. Libraries of TCR beta came from quantitative 5'-RACE with molecular barcodes. TCRdb re-called the 5' RACE reads with MiXCR, one entry per CDR3 protein. This table has about 340,000 distinct CDR3 sequences, 20% appearing once. The data originate from a study of CD8 T cells in ankylosing spondylitis. Whole-study results and caveats: Characteristic, it appeared, of ankylosing spondylitis blood was a TCR beta motif of about eight highly homologous variants.

The rearrangement uses TRBV7-9 and TRBJ2-3; the match to TRBD1 covers 8 bases. What was sequenced was blood, either unsorted or a sorted T cell fraction (not recorded which). The source of this sequence is a male donor with ankylosing spondylitis or in good health (not recorded which). CDR3 bases: TGTGCCAGCAGCTCACCCCCTCTGCAGGGGGCCTATACGCAGTATTTT. This encodes CASSSPPLQGAYTQYF.